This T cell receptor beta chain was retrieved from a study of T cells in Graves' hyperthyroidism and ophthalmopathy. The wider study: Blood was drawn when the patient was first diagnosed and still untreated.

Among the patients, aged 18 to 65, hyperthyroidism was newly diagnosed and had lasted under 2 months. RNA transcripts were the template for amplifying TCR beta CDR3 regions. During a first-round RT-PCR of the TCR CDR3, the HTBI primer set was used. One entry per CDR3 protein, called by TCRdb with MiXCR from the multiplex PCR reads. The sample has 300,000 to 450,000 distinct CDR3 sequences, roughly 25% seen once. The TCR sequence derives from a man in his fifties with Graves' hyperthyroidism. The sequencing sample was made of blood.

CDR3 DNA: TGTGCCACCAGTGATTCTGCCAGCGTCACAGATACGCAGTATTTT. Its translation is CATSDSASVTDTQYF. The chain combines TRBV24-1 with TRBJ2-3, with D unclear. Germline V lookup: CDR1 KGHDR, CDR2 SFDVKD. This CDR3 region has 15 residues. V was clipped by 2 bases and J by 2 bases, with 10 bases between them.